The present entry profiles one TCR beta chain with its context. Trimming pared 0 bases from V and 4 bases from J, leaving 15 bases between. In germline, CDR1 is SEHNR, CDR2 FQNEAQ (reference sequence). CDR3 length: 16 residues. This sample is part of a study of blood T cell repertoires in COVID-19. At the level of the study: COVID-19 samples collected from the United States, Italy and Spain covered acute and convalescent phases. Sample material is recorded as cDNA or gDNA derived from T cells, B-cell-depleted T cells, or PBMCs.

Original processing methods: Reference gene primer amplification gave estimated nucleated cell counts. Using immunoSEQ multiplex PCR, the repertoire was profiled, and TCRdb retains in-frame clones only, with some absent. V, J and clone size were drawn from that table, and D and trimming were deduced from the DNA. The sample holds tens of thousands of clones, 85% seen once. The J gene is TRBJ1-2, the V gene TRBV7-9; tentative D call: TRBD1 (6 bases). The TCR comes from a man between 45 and 60 years old with acute or convalescent COVID-19. Sequencing used peripheral blood. In DNA form, the CDR3 reads TGTGCCAGCAGCTTAGCCCTCGGCCGGGACACCTATGGCTACACCTTC. Translating gives CASSLALGRDTYGYTF.